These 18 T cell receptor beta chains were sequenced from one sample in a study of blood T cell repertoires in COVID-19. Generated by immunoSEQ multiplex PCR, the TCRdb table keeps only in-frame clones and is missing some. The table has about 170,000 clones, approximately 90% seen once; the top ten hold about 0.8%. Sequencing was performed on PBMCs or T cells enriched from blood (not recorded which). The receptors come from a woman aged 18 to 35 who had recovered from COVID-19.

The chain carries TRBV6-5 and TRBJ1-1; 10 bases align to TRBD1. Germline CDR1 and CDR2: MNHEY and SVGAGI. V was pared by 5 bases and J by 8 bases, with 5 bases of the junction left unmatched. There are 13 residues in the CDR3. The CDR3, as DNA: TGTGCCAGCAGTAGGGACAGGGGATCCGAAGCTTTCTTT. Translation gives CASSRDRGSEAFF.

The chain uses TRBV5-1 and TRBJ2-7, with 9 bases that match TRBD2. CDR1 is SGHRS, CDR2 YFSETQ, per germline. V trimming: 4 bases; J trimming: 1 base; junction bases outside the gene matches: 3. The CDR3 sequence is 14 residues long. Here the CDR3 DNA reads TGCGCCAGCAGCGTCCTAGCGGGATCCTACGAGCAGTACTTC. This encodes CASSVLAGSYEQYF.

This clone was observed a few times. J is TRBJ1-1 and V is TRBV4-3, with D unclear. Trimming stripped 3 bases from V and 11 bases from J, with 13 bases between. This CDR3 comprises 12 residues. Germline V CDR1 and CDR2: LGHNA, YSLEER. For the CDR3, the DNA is TGCGCCAGCAGCCACCTAGGGAGACCGGCTTTCTTT. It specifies CASSHLGRPAFF.

CDR3 sequence reads: CASSRGGNTEAFF. DNA of the CDR3: TGTGCCAGCAGCCGAGGCGGGAACACTGAAGCTTTCTTT. The chain uses TRBV7-8 and TRBJ1-1; unclear D gene. Germline assignment: CDR1 SGHVS and CDR2 FQNEAQ. Trimming stripped 5 bases from V and 1 base from J, with 8 bases between. The CDR3 covers 13 residues.

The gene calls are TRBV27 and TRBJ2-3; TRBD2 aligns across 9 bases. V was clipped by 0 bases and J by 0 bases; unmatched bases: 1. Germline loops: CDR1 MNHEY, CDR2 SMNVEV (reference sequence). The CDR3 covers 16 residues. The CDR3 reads CASSLSSGRSTDTQYF. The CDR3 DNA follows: TGTGCCAGCAGTTTATCCAGCGGGAGGAGCACAGATACGCAGTATTTT.

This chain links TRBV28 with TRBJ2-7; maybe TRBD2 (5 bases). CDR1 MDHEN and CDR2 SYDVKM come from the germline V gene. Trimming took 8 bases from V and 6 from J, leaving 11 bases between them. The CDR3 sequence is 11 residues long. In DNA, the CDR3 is TGTGCCAGCCTTGATGGGAGCGAGCAGTACTTC. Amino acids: CASLDGSEQYF.

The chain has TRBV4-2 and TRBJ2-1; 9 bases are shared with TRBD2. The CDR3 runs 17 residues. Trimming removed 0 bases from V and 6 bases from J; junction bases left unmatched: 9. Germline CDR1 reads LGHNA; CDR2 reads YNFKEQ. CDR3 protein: CASSQESSRGRGNEQFF. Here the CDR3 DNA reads TGTGCCAGCAGCCAAGAGAGTTCTCGCGGGAGGGGCAATGAGCAGTTCTTC.

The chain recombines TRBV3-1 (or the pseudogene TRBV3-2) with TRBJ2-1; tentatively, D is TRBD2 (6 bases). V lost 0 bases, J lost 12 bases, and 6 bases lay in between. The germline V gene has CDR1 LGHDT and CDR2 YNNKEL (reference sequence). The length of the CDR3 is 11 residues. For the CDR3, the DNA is TGTGCCAGCAGCCAAGAGGGGGGGCAGTTCTTC. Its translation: CASSQEGGQFF.

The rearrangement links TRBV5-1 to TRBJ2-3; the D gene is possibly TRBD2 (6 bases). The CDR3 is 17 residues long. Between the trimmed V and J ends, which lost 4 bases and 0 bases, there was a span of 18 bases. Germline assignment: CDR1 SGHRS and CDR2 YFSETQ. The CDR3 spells CASSLEVGLPSTDTQYF. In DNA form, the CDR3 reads TGCGCCAGCAGCCTAGAAGTGGGACTCCCGAGCACAGATACGCAGTATTTT.

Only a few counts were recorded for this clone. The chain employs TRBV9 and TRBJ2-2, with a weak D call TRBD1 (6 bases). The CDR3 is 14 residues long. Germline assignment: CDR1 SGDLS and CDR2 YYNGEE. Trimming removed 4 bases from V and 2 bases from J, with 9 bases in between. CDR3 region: CASSPDRNTGELFF. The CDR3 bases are TGTGCCAGCAGCCCGGACAGAAACACCGGGGAGCTGTTTTTT.

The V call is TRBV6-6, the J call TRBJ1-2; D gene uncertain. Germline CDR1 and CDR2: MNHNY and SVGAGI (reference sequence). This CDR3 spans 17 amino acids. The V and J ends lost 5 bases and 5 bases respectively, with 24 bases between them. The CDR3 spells CASSPPYVSGIPYGYTF. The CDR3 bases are TGTGCCAGCAGTCCACCTTATGTATCAGGAATACCTTATGGCTACACCTTC.

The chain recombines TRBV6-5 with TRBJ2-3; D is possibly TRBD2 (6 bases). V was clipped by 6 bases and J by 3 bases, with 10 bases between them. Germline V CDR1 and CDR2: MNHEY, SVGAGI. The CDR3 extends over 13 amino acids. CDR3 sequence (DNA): TGTGCCAGCAGGAAGGCGGGAACAGATACGCAGTATTTT. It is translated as CASRKAGTDTQYF.

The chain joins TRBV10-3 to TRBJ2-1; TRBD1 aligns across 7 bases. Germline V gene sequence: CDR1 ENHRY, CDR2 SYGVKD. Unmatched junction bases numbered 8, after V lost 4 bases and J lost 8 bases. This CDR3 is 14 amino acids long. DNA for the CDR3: TGTGCCATCAGTGGACAGGGTGCCCGCCATGAGCAGTTCTTC. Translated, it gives CAISGQGARHEQFF.

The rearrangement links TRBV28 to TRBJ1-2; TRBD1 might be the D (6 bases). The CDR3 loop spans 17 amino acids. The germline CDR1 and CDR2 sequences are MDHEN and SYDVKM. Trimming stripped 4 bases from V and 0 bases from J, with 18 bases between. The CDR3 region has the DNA TGTGCCAGCAGTTCCCCGACAGGCGCCTCAGCTAACTATGGCTACACCTTC. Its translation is CASSSPTGASANYGYTF.

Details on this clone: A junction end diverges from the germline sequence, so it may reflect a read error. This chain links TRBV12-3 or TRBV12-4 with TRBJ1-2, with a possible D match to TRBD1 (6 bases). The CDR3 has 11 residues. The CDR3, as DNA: TGTGCCAGCAGTTTAAAGGGGGTAGAGTTCTTC. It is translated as CASSLKGVEFF.

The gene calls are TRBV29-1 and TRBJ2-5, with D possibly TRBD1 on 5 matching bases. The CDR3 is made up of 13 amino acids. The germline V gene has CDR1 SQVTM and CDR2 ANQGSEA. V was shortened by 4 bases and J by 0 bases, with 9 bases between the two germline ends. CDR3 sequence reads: CSVGQSYQETQYF. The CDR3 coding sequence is TGCAGCGTTGGACAGTCGTACCAAGAGACCCAGTACTTC.

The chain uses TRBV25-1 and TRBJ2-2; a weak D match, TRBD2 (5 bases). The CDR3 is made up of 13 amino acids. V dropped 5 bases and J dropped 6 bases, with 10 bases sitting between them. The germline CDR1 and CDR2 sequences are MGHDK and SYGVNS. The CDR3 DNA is TGTGCCAGCAGTTCGGGGATGGCCGGGGAGCTGTTTTTT. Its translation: CASSSGMAGELFF.

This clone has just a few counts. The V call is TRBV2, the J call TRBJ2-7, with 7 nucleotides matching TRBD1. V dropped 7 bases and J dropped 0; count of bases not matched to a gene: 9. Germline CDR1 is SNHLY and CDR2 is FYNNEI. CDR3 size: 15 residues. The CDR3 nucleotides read TGTGCCAGCACTCAACAGGGGAGAAGCTCCTACGAGCAGTACTTC. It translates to CASTQQGRSSYEQYF.